The clone carrying this T cell receptor beta chain has only a few counts. The data originate from a study of T cells in Graves' hyperthyroidism and ophthalmopathy. The germline V gene has CDR1 MNHEY and CDR2 SVGAGI. V shed 2 bases, J shed 4 bases, and the junction held 6 bases outside the gene matches. The CDR3 sequence is 16 residues long. Amplified regions were TCR beta CDR3 sequences from RNA transcripts. Researchers ran a first-round RT-PCR on the TCR CDR3 using the HTBI primer set. MiXCR, run by TCRdb on the multiplex PCR reads, gives a single entry per CDR3 protein. Among about 250,000 distinct CDR3 sequences listed, approximately 23% were seen once.

The chain joins TRBV6-5 to TRBJ2-7; TRBD2 matches at 12 bases. Sequenced material: blood. The TCR comes from a man aged 25 to 45 with Graves' ophthalmopathy. CDR3 sequence reads: CASSYPRTSGTYEQYF. DNA for the CDR3: TGTGCCAGCAGTTACCCCCGGACTAGCGGGACTTACGAGCAGTACTTC.